This T cell receptor beta chain was sequenced in a study of blood T cell repertoires in COVID-19. CDR1 is LGHDT, CDR2 YNNKEL, per germline (reference sequence). The CDR3 is made up of 12 amino acids. V lost 5 bases and J 4 bases, leaving 8 bases between the germline ends. Under the authors' procedure: Estimates of nucleated cell counts were drawn from the amplification of reference gene primers. Sequenced by immunoSEQ multiplex PCR; TCRdb stores in-frame clones only, minus some. The V and J calls and clone size are taken from that table; D and trimming were inferred from the DNA. The repertoire holds fewer than 200,000 clones, with 82% as singletons.

The sample comprised peripheral blood. This receptor was taken from a woman in her 70s with acute or convalescent COVID-19. The rearrangement joins TRBV3-1 (or the pseudogene TRBV3-2) to TRBJ1-1, with D possibly matching TRBD1 (5 bases). The CDR3 loop reads CASSFGGTEAFF. The DNA for the CDR3 is TGTGCCAGCAGCTTCGGGGGCACTGAAGCTTTCTTT.